These 12 T cell receptor beta chains were all obtained from the same sample, sequenced in a study of OX40 agonist ivuxolimab in advanced cancers. Library generation was performed with the immunoSEQ multiplex PCR assay. The table was pulled from immuneACCESS by TCRdb, which kept in-frame rearrangements only. Such tables lose some clones; where checked, under half of the loss comes from unresolved V genes, and the rest has no known cause. The sample records 110,000 or so clones, 91% of which are singletons. The biggest ten clones account for 0.5% to 0.8% of the sample. Sequenced here: CD4+ or CD8+ T cells sorted from blood, sampled in a trial of the OX40 agonist ivuxolimab. Receptor source: an adult with an advanced solid tumor such as melanoma, head and neck, liver or kidney cancer.

The chain couples TRBV29-1 to TRBJ1-1, with 8 bases lining up with TRBD1. CDR1 SQVTM and CDR2 ANQGSEA come from the germline V gene. V was clipped by 7 bases and J by 6 bases; unmatched bases: 10. The CDR3 sequence is 13 residues long. The CDR3 here is CSAAGTGRAEAFF. The CDR3, as DNA: TGCAGCGCAGCGGGGACAGGACGCGCTGAAGCTTTCTTT. Together with reference TRBV29-1 and TRBJ1-1, the CDR3 gives the full variable domain: SAVISQKPSRDICQRGTSLTIQCQVDSQVTMMFWYRQQPGQSLTLIATANQGSEATYESGFVIDKFPISRPNLTFSTLTVSNMSPEDSSIYLCSAAGTGRAEAFFGQGTRLTVV.

The chain joins TRBV6-1 to TRBJ2-1; 12 bases are shared with TRBD2. Germline CDR1 MNHNS, CDR2 SASEGT. V shed 0 bases and J 6 bases; nucleotides not matched to a gene: 9. The CDR3 sequence is 18 residues long. CDR3 sequence reads: CASSEAGASGGATNEQFF. The CDR3, as DNA: TGTGCCAGCAGTGAAGCCGGAGCTAGCGGGGGGGCCACCAATGAGCAGTTCTTC.

The chain has TRBV20-1 and TRBJ2-5; no definite D call. Trimming stripped 6 bases from V and 4 bases from J, with 6 bases between. This CDR3 has 10 residues. The germline gives CDR1 DFQATT, CDR2 SNEGSKA (reference sequence). The CDR3, as DNA: TGCAGTGCCAAGATAGAGACCCAGTACTTC. It specifies CSAKIETQYF.

The V gene is TRBV7-9, the J gene TRBJ1-2; tentative D call: TRBD1 (6 bases). The V gene's germline CDR1 is SEHNR and CDR2 FQNEAQ (reference sequence). This CDR3 is built from 13 residues. V dropped 5 bases and J dropped 8 bases, with 15 bases sitting between them. The CDR3 nucleotides read TGTGCCAGCAGCGACACAGGGCTGGAGGGCTACACCTTC. It specifies CASSDTGLEGYTF.

The genes are TRBV2 and TRBJ2-7; no reliable D call. From germline, CDR1 is SNHLY and CDR2 FYNNEI. V lost 6 bases, J lost 2 bases, and 11 bases lay in between. This CDR3 has 13 residues. The CDR3 coding sequence is TGTGCCAGCAGCGTCCCGTTGACCTACGAGCAGTACTTC. This translates into CASSVPLTYEQYF.

The chain carries TRBV29-1 and TRBJ2-5, with 8 bases lining up with TRBD2. Germline V gene lookup returns CDR1 SQVTM and CDR2 ANQGSEA. This CDR3 has 15 residues. J was trimmed by 2 bases and V by 6 bases; bases with no gene match: 11. DNA of the CDR3: TGCAGCGTAGGTGGGGGCACTAGCGGACAAGAGACCCAGTACTTC. Its protein product is CSVGGGTSGQETQYF.

The V gene is TRBV19, the J gene TRBJ2-2; D gene ambiguous. V was trimmed by 8 bases and J by 1 base, leaving 8 bases between them. CDR1 and CDR2 (germline): LNHDA, SQIVND (reference sequence). This CDR3 is 13 amino acids long. The CDR3 DNA reads as TGTGCCAGTGGAAGGGTGAACACCGGGGAGCTGTTTTTT. Its protein product is CASGRVNTGELFF.

In its sample, this clone was seen once. V usage is TRBV20-1 and J usage is TRBJ2-4, with D perhaps matching TRBD1 or TRBD2 (6 bases each). The CDR3 runs 11 residues. Germline CDR1 is DFQATT and CDR2 is SNEGSKA (reference sequence). Trimming cost V 6 bases and J 9 bases, with 12 bases left between them. This CDR3 is CSAPEGGIQYF. CDR3 nucleotides: TGCAGTGCACCCGAGGGGGGCATTCAGTACTTC.

The genes are TRBV18 and TRBJ1-3; tentative D call: TRBD1 (5 bases). V was shortened by 0 bases and J by 4 bases, with 16 bases between the two germline ends. Germline CDR1 KGHSH, CDR2 LQKENI. The CDR3 is 17 amino acids. The CDR3 DNA sequence: TGTGCCAGCTCACCACCTGGTGGGACCGATATCGGAAACACCATATATTTT. Amino acid sequence: CASSPPGGTDIGNTIYF. The variable domain in full, completed from reference TRBV18 and TRBJ1-3, reads NAGVMQNPRHLVRRRGQEARLRCSPMKGHSHVYWYRQLPEEGLKFMVYLQKENIIDESGMPKERFSAEFPKEGPSILRIQQVVRGDSAAYFCASSPPGGTDIGNTIYFGEGSWLTVV.

This rearrangement joins TRBV7-2 to TRBJ2-6; D uncertain. The CDR3 sequence is 12 residues long. Trimming removed 9 bases from V and 2 bases from J, with 5 bases in between. The germline CDR1 and CDR2 sequences are SGHTA and FQGNSA. In DNA, the CDR3 is TGTGCCAGGTTGGCTGGGGCCAACGTCCTGACTTTC. It specifies CARLAGANVLTF.

V gene TRBV4-2 combines with J gene TRBJ2-5, with 9 bases fitting TRBD1. The CDR3 is 14 residues long. Germline loops: CDR1 LGHNA, CDR2 YNFKEQ. V lost 7 bases and J lost 6; bases outside the gene matches: 9. The DNA of the CDR3 is TGTGCCAGCACTCCCGGGACAGGGTCTAAGACCCAGTACTTC. Amino acid sequence: CASTPGTGSKTQYF.

This chain uses TRBV5-8 with TRBJ2-5; D perhaps matches TRBD2 (6 bases). The germline V gene has CDR1 SGHTS and CDR2 YDEGEE. The CDR3 is 16 residues long. V was clipped by 0 bases and J by 3 bases, with 15 bases between them. This CDR3 is CASSLVFGGSEETQYF. The CDR3 DNA sequence: TGTGCCAGCAGCTTGGTTTTCGGAGGGAGTGAAGAGACCCAGTACTTC.